The 11 T cell receptor beta chains in this list originate from one sample, sequenced in a study of T cells in Graves' hyperthyroidism and ophthalmopathy. RNA transcripts were the template for amplifying TCR beta CDR3 regions. First-round RT-PCR targeting the TCR CDR3 was performed with the HTBI primer set. MiXCR, run by TCRdb on the multiplex PCR reads, gives a single entry per CDR3 protein. The sample comprises approximately 560,000 distinct CDR3 sequences, approximately 14% of which are singletons, and approximately 7% rests with the top ten. The sequenced sample consisted of blood. These receptors all come from a woman in her twenties or thirties with Graves' hyperthyroidism.

This clonotype was seen ten or more times. The genes are TRBV12-3 or TRBV12-4 and TRBJ2-7; D unresolved. CDR3 length: 13 residues. V was trimmed by 4 bases and J by 6 bases, leaving 13 bases between them. CDR3 nucleotides: TGTGCCAGCAGTTATAACCCTCGGAGCGAGCAGTACTTC. It encodes CASSYNPRSEQYF.

As to this clonotype: This may stem from a read error, because a much larger clone lies one nucleotide away. The V gene is TRBV5-1, the J gene TRBJ2-2; perhaps TRBD2 as D (5 bases). Germline CDR1 SGHRS, CDR2 YFSETQ. The CDR3 sequence is 13 residues long. The CDR3 region has the DNA TGCGCCAGCACCTTCTGGGGTACCGGGGAGCTGCTTTTT. Its translation: CASTFWGTGELLF.

This sequence joins TRBV20-1 and TRBJ2-3; 10 bases are shared with TRBD2. CDR3 length: 19 residues. Germline CDR1 is DFQATT and CDR2 is SNEGSKA (reference sequence). Losses at the gene ends were 4 bases for V and 1 base for J; bases not matched to a gene: 17. CDR3 sequence: CSATTLEREGLLGTDTQYF. The CDR3 DNA is TGCAGTGCTACAACTCTCGAGCGGGAGGGCCTGTTGGGCACAGATACGCAGTATTTT.

This clonotype was counted ten times or more. The chain recombines TRBV7-2 with TRBJ2-7; tentatively, D is TRBD1 (5 bases). V was pared by 3 bases and J by 3 bases, with 15 bases between. In germline, CDR1 is SGHTA, CDR2 FQGNSA. The CDR3 extends over 15 amino acids. As DNA, the CDR3 is TGTGCCAGCAGCTTGGGCGACAGCGAAAACTACGAGCAGTACTTC. Translated, it gives CASSLGDSENYEQYF.

This clonotype appeared a few times. The junction departs from germline at one end; a sequencing error may be responsible. This chain connects TRBV29-1 to TRBJ2-7; TRBD2 matches at 9 bases. Germline CDR1 SQVTM, CDR2 ANQGSEA. The CDR3 length is 13 residues. For the CDR3, the DNA is TGCAGCGTGGTAAGCGGGGGGACCTACGTGCAGTACTTC. It is translated as CSVVSGGTYVQYF.

In its sample, this clonotype was seen a few times. The gene calls are TRBV6-5 and TRBJ1-6, with D maybe TRBD1 (6 bases). The germline V and J ends were trimmed by 0 bases and 13 bases, with 19 bases remaining between them. CDR1 is MNHEY, CDR2 SVGAGI, per germline. This CDR3 is built from 16 residues. The DNA of the CDR3 is TGTGCCAGCAGTTACTCGCTGAGACAGGTGCCGGGCCCCCTCCACTTT. This sequence encodes CASSYSLRQVPGPLHF.

This clonotype was found many times. The CDR3 region is CASSPTLREYLSYEQYF. The DNA for the CDR3 is TGTGCCAGCAGTCCAACATTACGGGAGTACCTCTCCTACGAGCAGTACTTC. The rearrangement uses TRBV28 and TRBJ2-7; tentative D call: TRBD2 (6 bases). This CDR3 has 17 amino acids. Trimming took 5 bases from V and 0 from J, leaving 20 bases between them. Germline CDR1 MDHEN, CDR2 SYDVKM.

This clonotype has a count of ten or more. The chain carries TRBV15 and TRBJ2-3; possibly TRBD1 for D (7 bases). In germline, CDR1 is LNHNV, CDR2 YYDKDF (reference sequence). Trimming shortened V by 3 bases and J by 6 bases, and 16 bases separated the two germline ends. The CDR3 extends over 15 amino acids. CDR3 region: CATSRGGQARDTQYF. CDR3 bases: TGTGCCACCAGCAGGGGAGGACAGGCCCGGGATACGCAGTATTTT.

This clonotype was detected many times. The V and J genes are TRBV28 and TRBJ2-1, with TRBD2 as a possible D gene (6 bases). V lost 7 bases, J lost 3 bases, and 13 bases lay in between. This CDR3 is built from 14 residues. Germline CDR1 reads MDHEN; CDR2 reads SYDVKM. CDR3 in amino acids: CASIPISGYNEQFF. CDR3 DNA: TGTGCCAGCATTCCCATTAGCGGCTACAATGAGCAGTTCTTC.

V gene TRBV18 combines with J gene TRBJ1-3; D is possibly TRBD1 (5 bases). Germline lookup yields CDR1 KGHSH and CDR2 LQKENI. V lost 2 bases to trimming and J lost 0 bases, with 11 bases between them. The CDR3 runs 16 residues. CDR3 DNA sequence: TGTGCCAGCTCACCATCTGGGGGGAACTCTGGAAACACCATATATTTT. This codes for CASSPSGGNSGNTIYF.

In its sample, this clonotype was seen many times. The chain is built from TRBV27 and TRBJ2-5; D possibly corresponds to TRBD2 (6 bases). V was shortened by 9 bases and J by 5 bases, with 10 bases between the two germline ends. CDR1 and CDR2 (germline): MNHEY, SMNVEV (reference sequence). The CDR3 sequence is 11 residues long. CDR3 DNA sequence: TGTGCCAGTCGGGGACTTGAGACCCAGTACTTC. This gives the protein CASRGLETQYF.